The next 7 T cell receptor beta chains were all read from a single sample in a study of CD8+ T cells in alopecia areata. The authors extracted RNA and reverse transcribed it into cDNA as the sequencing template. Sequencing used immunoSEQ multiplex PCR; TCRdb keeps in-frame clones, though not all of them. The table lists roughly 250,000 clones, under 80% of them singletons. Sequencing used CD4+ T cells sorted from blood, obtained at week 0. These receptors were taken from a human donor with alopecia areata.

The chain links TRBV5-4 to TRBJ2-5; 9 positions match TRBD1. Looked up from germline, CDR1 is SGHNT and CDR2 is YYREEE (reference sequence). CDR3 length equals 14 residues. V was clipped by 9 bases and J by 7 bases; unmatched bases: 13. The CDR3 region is CATQQGAEYGTQYF. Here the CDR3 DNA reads TGTGCCACCCAACAGGGGGCCGAGTATGGGACCCAGTACTTC.

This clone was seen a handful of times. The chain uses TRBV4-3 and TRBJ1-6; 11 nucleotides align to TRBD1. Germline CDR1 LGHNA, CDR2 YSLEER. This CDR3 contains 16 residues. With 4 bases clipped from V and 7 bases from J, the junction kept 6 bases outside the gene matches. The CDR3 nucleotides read TGCGCCAGCAGCCCGGGACAGGGGGAACTCAATTCACCCCTCCACTTT. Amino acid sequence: CASSPGQGELNSPLHF.

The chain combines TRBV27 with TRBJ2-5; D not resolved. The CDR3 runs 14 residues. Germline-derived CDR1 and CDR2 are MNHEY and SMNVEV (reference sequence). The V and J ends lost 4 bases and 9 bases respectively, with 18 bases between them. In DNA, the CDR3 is TGTGCCAGCAGTTCCTCTAGTATCGCGATGGCCCAGTACTTC. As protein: CASSSSSIAMAQYF.

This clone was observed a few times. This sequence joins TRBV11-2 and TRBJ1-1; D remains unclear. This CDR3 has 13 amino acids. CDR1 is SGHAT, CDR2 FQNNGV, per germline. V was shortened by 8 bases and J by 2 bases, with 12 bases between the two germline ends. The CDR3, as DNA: TGTGCCAGCTCCCGGCAGCCCAACACTGAAGCTTTCTTT. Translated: CASSRQPNTEAFF.

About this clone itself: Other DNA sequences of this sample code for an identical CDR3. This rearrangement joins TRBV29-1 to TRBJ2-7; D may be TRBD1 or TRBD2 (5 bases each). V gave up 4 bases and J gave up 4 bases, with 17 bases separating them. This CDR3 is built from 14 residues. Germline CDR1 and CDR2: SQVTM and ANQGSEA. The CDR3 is CSVGSGQGAYEQYF. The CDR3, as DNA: TGCAGCGTTGGATCGGGGCAGGGTGCTTACGAGCAGTACTTC.

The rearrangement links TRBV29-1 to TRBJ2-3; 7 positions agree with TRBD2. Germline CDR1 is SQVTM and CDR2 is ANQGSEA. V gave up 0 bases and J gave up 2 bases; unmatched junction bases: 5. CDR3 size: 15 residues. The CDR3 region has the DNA TGCAGCGTTGAAGATCCTCGGGGGGTCACAGATACGCAGTATTTT. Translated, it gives CSVEDPRGVTDTQYF.

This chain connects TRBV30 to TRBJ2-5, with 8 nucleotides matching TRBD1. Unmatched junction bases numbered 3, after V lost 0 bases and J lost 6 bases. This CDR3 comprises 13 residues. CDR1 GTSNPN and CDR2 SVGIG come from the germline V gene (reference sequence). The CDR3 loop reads CAWSVNRGKTQYF. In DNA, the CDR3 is TGTGCCTGGAGTGTCAACAGGGGGAAGACCCAGTACTTC.